Described below is a single T cell receptor beta chain sequence and its context. Its matching antigen is unknown. The entry originates in a study of neoadjuvant anti-PD-1 for oral cavity cancer. Study-wide context: Most patients had three to four biweekly doses of 3 mg/kg nivolumab before resection. Regarding the study as a whole: Only a few patients per response group were TCR-analyzed; validation needed. Post-nivolumab, blood T cell clonality was significantly elevated in non-responders.

Regarding time point: after neoadjuvant nivolumab, at surgical resection. The V end lost 6 bases, the J end lost 0 bases, and 22 bases lay between the germline ends. This CDR3 is built from 18 residues. The germline CDR1 and CDR2 sequences are MDHEN and SYDVKM. Only in-frame clones appear in the TCRdb table, and some are missing; sequencing was by immunoSEQ multiplex PCR. The profile shows about 14,000 clones, over 65% of them singletons. This chain uses TRBV28 with TRBJ2-3, with D tentatively TRBD1 (5 bases). Here the sequenced sample was PBMCs, taken after nivolumab (anti-PD-1) treatment. This receptor was taken from a person between 40 and 85 years old with oral cavity squamous cell carcinoma. The CDR3 is CASSTFWGPGPSTDTQYF. CDR3 nucleotides: TGTGCCAGCAGCACTTTCTGGGGCCCGGGCCCAAGCACAGATACGCAGTATTTT. The variable domain in full, with the rest retrieved from reference TRBV28 and TRBJ2-3, is DVKVTQSSRYLVKRTGEKVFLECVQDMDHENMFWYRQDPGLGLRLIYFSYDVKMKEKGDIPEGYSVSREKKERFSLILESASTNQTSMYLCASSTFWGPGPSTDTQYFGPGTRLTVL.